What follows are 17 T cell receptor beta chains derived from one specimen sequenced in a study of CD8+ T cells in alopecia areata. RNA extraction and reverse transcription yielded cDNA as sequencing template. The data were produced by immunoSEQ multiplex PCR, yet TCRdb's version contains in-frame clones alone and is incomplete. The sample contains about 88,000 clones, 44% of which appear only once. Described treatment: oral pan-JAK inhibitor, 5-10 mg twice daily. The sequences come from CD8+ T cells sorted from blood, collected at week 24, from a patient treated with tofacitinib. These receptors originate from a human donor with alopecia areata.

This clone was found a few times. This sequence joins TRBV5-4 and TRBJ1-1, with 7 bases that match TRBD1. Germline V gives CDR1 SGHNT, CDR2 YYREEE (reference sequence). The length of the CDR3 is 14 residues. Trimming at V came to 10 bases and at J to 5 bases, leaving 14 bases not matched to a gene. CDR3 bases: TGTGCCGCGAAAGCACCGGGACAGACAACTGAAGCTTTCTTT. Translation gives CAAKAPGQTTEAFF.

As for this clone: A read error is likely here: a far larger clone is one base away. Other DNA sequences in the sample encode the same CDR3. The gene calls are TRBV5-1 and TRBJ1-2, with D uncertain. With 1 base removed from V and 0 bases from J, the gap between germline ends came to 10 bases. This CDR3 comprises 15 residues. Germline-derived CDR1 and CDR2 are SGHRS and YFSETQ. The CDR3 nucleotides read TGCGCCAGCAGCTTGCCGGCCGTAGCTAACTATGGCTACACCTTC. It codes for CASSLPAVANYGYTF.

This clone has a handful of counts. The gene calls are TRBV5-1 and TRBJ1-2; possibly TRBD1 for D (5 bases). Trimming left V 1 base short and J 3 bases short, with 16 bases between. Germline CDR1 reads SGHRS; CDR2 reads YFSETQ. CDR3 size: 16 residues. CDR3 in DNA: TGCGCCAGCAGCTTGCAATTGGGACGGGAGGACTATGGCTACACCTTC. Translation: CASSLQLGREDYGYTF.

This clone appeared a few times. The V call is TRBV2, the J call TRBJ2-3, with 9 bases identical to TRBD2. V lost 7 bases and J lost 6; bases outside the gene matches: 17. The CDR3 loop spans 17 amino acids. Germline V gene sequence: CDR1 SNHLY, CDR2 FYNNEI. DNA for the CDR3: TGTGCCAGCATTCCGTTGGGGGCGGGAGGGCCGCATGATACGCAGTATTTT. Protein: CASIPLGAGGPHDTQYF. Combining the CDR3 with reference TRBV2 and TRBJ2-3 gives the whole variable domain EPEVTQTPSHQVTQMGQEVILRCVPISNHLYFYWYRQILGQKVEFLVSFYNNEISEKSEIFDDQFSVERPDGSNFTLKIRSTKLEDSAMYFCASIPLGAGGPHDTQYFGPGTRLTVL.

The chain joins TRBV7-2 to TRBJ2-1; 10 bases are a match to TRBD1. V shed 0 bases and J 8 bases; nucleotides not matched to a gene: 7. The CDR3 runs 16 residues. Germline assignment: CDR1 SGHTA and CDR2 FQGNSA. CDR3 residues: CASSLARGQGRDEQFF. The CDR3 nucleotides read TGTGCCAGCAGCTTAGCTCGGGGACAGGGGAGGGATGAGCAGTTCTTC.

The chain couples TRBV28 to TRBJ2-5; D may be TRBD1 (6 bases). The CDR3 is made up of 15 amino acids. V was clipped by 3 bases and J by 1 base, with 12 bases between them. Per the germline V gene, CDR1 is MDHEN and CDR2 is SYDVKM. CDR3 DNA sequence: TGTGCCAGCAGTTTGTACAGGGCCCCCCAAGAGACCCAGTACTTC. Translating it yields CASSLYRAPQETQYF.

This rearrangement joins TRBV9 to TRBJ2-3; 8 bases are shared with TRBD2. V was clipped by 0 bases and J by 5 bases; unmatched bases: 11. The CDR3 runs 17 residues. CDR1 is SGDLS, CDR2 YYNGEE, per germline. DNA of the CDR3: TGTGCCAGCAGCGTAGGGTACAGCGGGAGCGGAAAAGATACGCAGTATTTT. Translation gives CASSVGYSGSGKDTQYF.

CDR3 loop: CASSSRRLDTGELFF. DNA of the CDR3: TGTGCCAGCAGCTCTAGGAGACTGGACACCGGGGAGCTGTTTTTT. V usage is TRBV7-9 and J usage is TRBJ2-2; D is undetermined. Trimming stripped 4 bases from V and 3 bases from J, with 12 bases between. The germline CDR1 and CDR2 sequences are SEHNR and FQNEAQ (reference sequence). This CDR3 region has 15 residues.

This sequence joins TRBV9 and TRBJ2-3; 10 nucleotides match TRBD2. V dropped 3 bases and J dropped 4; count of bases not matched to a gene: 5. Germline CDR1 SGDLS, CDR2 YYNGEE. This CDR3 comprises 15 residues. The CDR3 nucleotides are TGTGCCAGCAGCGGAGCGGGAGGGCCCGCAGATACGCAGTATTTT. Residues: CASSGAGGPADTQYF.

The chain carries TRBV14 and TRBJ2-7; 12 positions match TRBD2. J gave up 2 bases and V 1 base, and 3 bases lay outside the gene matches. CDR3 length: 16 residues. In germline, CDR1 is SGHDN, CDR2 FVKESK. CDR3 sequence reads: CASSQGTSGMTYEQYF. The DNA for the CDR3 is TGTGCCAGCAGCCAAGGGACTAGCGGGATGACCTACGAGCAGTACTTC.

This clone appeared a few times. The rearrangement uses TRBV29-1 and TRBJ2-1; a possible D gene is TRBD1 (7 bases). The germline V gene encodes CDR1 SQVTM and CDR2 ANQGSEA. V dropped 4 bases and J dropped 7 bases, with 17 bases sitting between them. This CDR3 has 14 residues. CDR3 DNA: TGCAGCGTTGTGGGGTCAGGGGGGTATAATGAGCAGTTCTTC. Amino acids: CSVVGSGGYNEQFF.

The chain uses TRBV4-1 and TRBJ2-5, with TRBD2 matching 7 bases. The CDR3 runs to 16 residues. From germline, CDR1 is MGHRA and CDR2 YSYEKL. The ends lost 3 bases at V and 9 bases at J; junction bases unmatched: 16. In DNA, the CDR3 is TGCGCCAGCAGCCACCCCGGCGGGACGCGGGGAGGGTCCCAGTACTTC. This translates into CASSHPGGTRGGSQYF.

Only a few counts were recorded for this clone. V gene TRBV30 combines with J gene TRBJ2-7; TRBD2 aligns across 11 bases. The CDR3 sequence is 19 residues long. Per the germline V gene, CDR1 is GTSNPN and CDR2 is SVGIG (reference sequence). Germline trimming cut 5 bases from V and 4 bases from J; bases unmatched to any gene: 22. In DNA form, the CDR3 reads TGTGCCTGGCCAAACCGGGTGAGTAGCGGGACTAGCGGACCATACGAGCAGTACTTC. Protein: CAWPNRVSSGTSGPYEQYF. The full variable domain, rest sourced from reference TRBV30 and TRBJ2-7, is SQTIHQWPATLVQPVGSPLSLECTVEGTSNPNLYWYRQAAGRGLQLLFYSVGIGQISSEVPQNLSASRPQDRQFILSSKKLLLSDSGFYLCAWPNRVSSGTSGPYEQYFGPGTRLTVT.

A few counts support this clone. The J gene is TRBJ1-1, the V gene TRBV4-1; D gene unclear. V shed 8 bases and J shed 5 bases, with 18 bases lying between them. The germline V gene has CDR1 MGHRA and CDR2 YSYEKL. The CDR3 spans 14 residues. The DNA for the CDR3 is TGCGCCAGCTCTTTGTCACCATTCCAGACTGAAGCTTTCTTT. Protein product: CASSLSPFQTEAFF.

The genes are TRBV11-2 and TRBJ2-7; a weak D match, TRBD2 (6 bases). There are 15 residues in the CDR3. Germline CDR1 SGHAT, CDR2 FQNNGV. The V and J ends lost 1 base and 3 bases respectively, with 13 bases between them. In nucleotides, the CDR3 is TGTGCCAGCAGCTTAGGCCAAGGACTATTCTACGAGCAGTACTTC. Residues: CASSLGQGLFYEQYF. The whole variable domain, remainder taken from reference TRBV11-2 and TRBJ2-7, is EAGVAQSPRYKIIEKRQSVAFWCNPISGHATLYWYQQILGQGPKLLIQFQNNGVVDDSQLPKDRFSAERLKGVDSTLKIQPAKLEDSAVYLCASSLGQGLFYEQYFGPGTRLTVT.

V is TRBV5-1 and J is TRBJ1-2; unclear D gene. V gave up 4 bases and J gave up 2 bases, with 12 bases separating them. In germline, CDR1 is SGHRS, CDR2 YFSETQ. The CDR3 runs to 14 residues. The chain's CDR3 is CASSLGIVNYGYTF. In nucleotides, the CDR3 is TGCGCCAGCAGCCTCGGAATTGTGAACTATGGCTACACCTTC. The complete variable domain, with remaining parts taken from reference TRBV5-1 and TRBJ1-2, reads KAGVTQTPRYLIKTRGQQVTLSCSPISGHRSVSWYQQTPGQGLQFLFEYFSETQRNKGNFPGRFSGRQFSNSRSEMNVSTLELGDSALYLCASSLGIVNYGYTFGSGTRLTVV.

V gene TRBV30 combines with J gene TRBJ2-7; 7 nucleotides align to TRBD2. The CDR3 is 13 amino acids. Trimming took 0 bases from V and 3 from J; bases not matched to a gene: 2. Germline V CDR1 and CDR2: GTSNPN, SVGIG (reference sequence). The CDR3, as DNA: TGTGCCTGGAGTGTCGGGGGGTACTACGAGCAGTACTTC. This encodes CAWSVGGYYEQYF.